One sample yielded the 10 T cell receptor beta chains listed below, sequenced in a study of blood T cells in healthy people across ages (dated by TCRdb to about 2015). Library prep was done by 5' RACE. TCRdb names Illumina HiSeq 2500 as the instrument used. The second PCR ran for roughly 6 to 11 cycles and used a J-beta primer mix along with a sample-barcoded 5' primer. In TCRdb, the public reads were trimmed at Q25 with fastp and aligned with MiXCR, with productive beta chains retained. Each entry merges the rows of one CDR3 protein and shows their most common DNA and genes. In all, the sample holds about 800,000 distinct CDR3 sequences, and around 25% of those were seen once. Clones ranked in the top ten supply under 4.5% of the sample. Another study also made use of these data, one on T cells of mothers and their children.

Sequencing used blood. These receptor sequences come from a boy under 18 in good health.

The rearrangement joins TRBV19 to TRBJ1-6; TRBD1 aligns across 9 bases. This CDR3 contains 14 residues. CDR1 is LNHDA and CDR2 is SQIVND in the germline V gene (reference sequence). The V gene end was trimmed by 9 bases and the J gene end by 6 bases; junction bases not matched to a gene: 6. CDR3 protein: CASHPGQGNSPLHF. The CDR3, as DNA: TGTGCCAGCCATCCGGGACAGGGTAATTCACCCCTCCACTTT.

This clonotype was recorded a few times. This chain links TRBV20-1 with TRBJ2-1; 16 bases are a match to TRBD2. Matching the DNA end better, TRBJ2-5 makes the J call doubtful. The CDR3 is 16 residues long. The germline V gene has CDR1 DFQATT and CDR2 SNEGSKA (reference sequence). CDR3 protein: CSATGTSGRAVETQYF. The CDR3 nucleotides are TGCAGTGCCACGGGGACTAGCGGGAGGGCCGTGGAGACCCAGTACTTC.

There are a few counts of this clonotype. The chain links TRBV20-1 to TRBJ2-2; TRBD2 matches 7 bases. The CDR3 runs 15 residues. Germline V gene lookup returns CDR1 DFQATT and CDR2 SNEGSKA (reference sequence). After removal of 6 bases from V and 3 bases from J, the junction contained 10 bases not matched to a gene. The CDR3 DNA reads as TGCAGTGCCAGAAGGCGGGGGAGGGACACCGGGGAGCTGTTTTTT. It translates to CSARRRGRDTGELFF.

This clonotype was counted between two and nine times. This chain joins TRBV27 and TRBJ1-4, with 7 bases fitting TRBD1. The CDR3 totals 14 residues. The V and J ends lost 2 bases and 10 bases, in that order; junction bases with no gene match: 7. Germline lookup yields CDR1 MNHEY and CDR2 SMNVEV (reference sequence). The CDR3 nucleotides read TGTGCCAGCAGTTTAGGCACAGGGGCCAGAAAACTGTTTTTT. It is translated as CASSLGTGARKLFF.

This clonotype was picked up a small number of times. The chain couples TRBV12-3 or TRBV12-4 to TRBJ1-1; D remains ambiguous. The CDR3 length is 14 residues. The ends were cut back, 5 bases at V and 7 bases at J, with 17 bases in the middle. The DNA for the CDR3 is TGTGCCAGCAGTCTTGGAGTTGGATTGAGTGAAGCTTTCTTT. It translates to CASSLGVGLSEAFF.

This clonotype was seen only a few times. This chain links TRBV7-3 with TRBJ2-1; 8 bases fit TRBD2. J lost 4 bases, V lost 3 bases, and 5 bases had no gene match. Germline CDR1 and CDR2: SGHTA and FQGTGA. The CDR3 sequence is 15 residues long. The CDR3 DNA is TGTGCCAGCAGCTTCGGGGGGGCGGAGTACAATGAGCAGTTCTTC. It codes for CASSFGGAEYNEQFF.

A few counts support this clonotype. The junction and the germline gene differ at one end; a read error may be behind it. The V and J genes are TRBV6-2 or TRBV6-3 and TRBJ1-1; the D is unclear. Germline V gene sequence: CDR1 MNHEY, CDR2 SVGEGT. This CDR3 has 12 amino acids. The CDR3 is CANSYWNTEAFF. CDR3 nucleotides: TGTGCCAACAGTTATTGGAACACTGAAGCTTTCTTT.

This rearrangement joins TRBV4-2 to TRBJ2-7; TRBD2 matches 8 bases. The DNA end is a closer match to TRBJ2-5, so the J assignment may be wrong. Germline V lookup: CDR1 LGHNA, CDR2 YNFKEQ. This CDR3 has 17 amino acids. CDR3 residues: CASSQDGWREVGETQYF. DNA for the CDR3: TGTGCCAGCAGCCAAGATGGGTGGCGGGAGGTCGGAGAGACCCAGTACTTC.

A remark on this clonotype: The junction differs from germline at one of its ends, possibly a read error. The chain has TRBV15 and TRBJ1-4; a weak D match, TRBD1 (5 bases). The germline CDR1 and CDR2 sequences are LNHNV and YYDKDF (reference sequence). CDR3 length equals 15 residues. This CDR3 is CTTRQFGGPNEKLFF. CDR3 DNA: TGTACCACCAGACAGTTCGGGGGTCCTAATGAAAAACTGTTTTTT.

The rearrangement uses TRBV5-1 and TRBJ2-7; 9 bases are shared with TRBD1. CDR1 is SGHRS and CDR2 is YFSETQ in the germline V gene. With V trimmed by 4 bases and J by 2 bases, 7 bases remained unmatched. There are 15 residues in the CDR3. CDR3 sequence reads: CASSLDRGGPYEQYF. The CDR3, as DNA: TGCGCCAGCAGCCTCGACAGGGGGGGTCCCTACGAGCAGTACTTC.